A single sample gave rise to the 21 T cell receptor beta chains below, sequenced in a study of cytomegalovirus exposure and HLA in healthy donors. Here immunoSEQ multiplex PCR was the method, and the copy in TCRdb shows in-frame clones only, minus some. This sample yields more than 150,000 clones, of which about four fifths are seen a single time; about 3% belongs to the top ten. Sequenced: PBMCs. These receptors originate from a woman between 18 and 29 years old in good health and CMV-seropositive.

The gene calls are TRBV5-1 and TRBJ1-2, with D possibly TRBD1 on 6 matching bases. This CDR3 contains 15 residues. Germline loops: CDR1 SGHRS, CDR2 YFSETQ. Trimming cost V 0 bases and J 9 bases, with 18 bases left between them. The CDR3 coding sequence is TGCGCCAGCAGCTTGGCCGGGACAAGGACCGCGAGCTACACCTTC. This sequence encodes CASSLAGTRTASYTF. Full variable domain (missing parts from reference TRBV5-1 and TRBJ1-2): KAGVTQTPRYLIKTRGQQVTLSCSPISGHRSVSWYQQTPGQGLQFLFEYFSETQRNKGNFPGRFSGRQFSNSRSEMNVSTLELGDSALYLCASSLAGTRTASYTFGSGTRLTVV.

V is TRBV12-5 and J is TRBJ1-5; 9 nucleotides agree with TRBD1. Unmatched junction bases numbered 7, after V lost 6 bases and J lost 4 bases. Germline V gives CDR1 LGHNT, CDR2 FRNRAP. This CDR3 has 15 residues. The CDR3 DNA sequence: TGTGCTAGTGGGGCGGACAGGGGCGGGAATCAGCCCCAGCATTTT. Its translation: CASGADRGGNQPQHF.

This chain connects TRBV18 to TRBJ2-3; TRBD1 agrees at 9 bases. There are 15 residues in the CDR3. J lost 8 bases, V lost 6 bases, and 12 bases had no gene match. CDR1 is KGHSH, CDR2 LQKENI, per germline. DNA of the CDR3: TGTGCCAGCTCCCGTCCCGGGACAGGGTCGGGTACGCAGTATTTT. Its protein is CASSRPGTGSGTQYF.

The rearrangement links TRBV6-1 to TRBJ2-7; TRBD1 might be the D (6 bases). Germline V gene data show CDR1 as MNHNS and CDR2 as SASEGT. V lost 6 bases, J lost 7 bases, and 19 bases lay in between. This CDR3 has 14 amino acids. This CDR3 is CASRKQGGVSEQYF. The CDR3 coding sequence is TGTGCCAGCAGGAAACAGGGTGGGGTGAGTGAGCAGTACTTC.

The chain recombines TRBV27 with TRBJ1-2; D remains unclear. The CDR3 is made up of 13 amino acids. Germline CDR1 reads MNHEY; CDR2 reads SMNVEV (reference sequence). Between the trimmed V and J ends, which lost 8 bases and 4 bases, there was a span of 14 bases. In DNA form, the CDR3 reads TGTGCCAGCGCCCGTGGCGGCGGCTATGGCTACACCTTC. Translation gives CASARGGGYGYTF.

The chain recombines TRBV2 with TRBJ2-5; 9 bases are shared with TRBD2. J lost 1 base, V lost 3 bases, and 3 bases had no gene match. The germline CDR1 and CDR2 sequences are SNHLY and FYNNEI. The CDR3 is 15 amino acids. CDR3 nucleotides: TGTGCCAGCAGTGAGCCTAGCGGGGTCCAAGAGACCCAGTACTTC. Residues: CASSEPSGVQETQYF.

CDR3 region: CASSPGISKNTEAFF. The CDR3 DNA is TGTGCCAGCTCACCAGGCATTAGCAAGAACACTGAAGCTTTCTTT. V is TRBV18 and J is TRBJ1-1; D gene uncertain. This CDR3 region has 15 residues. Germline V gene data show CDR1 as KGHSH and CDR2 as LQKENI. Trimming stripped 2 bases from V and 1 base from J, with 11 bases between.

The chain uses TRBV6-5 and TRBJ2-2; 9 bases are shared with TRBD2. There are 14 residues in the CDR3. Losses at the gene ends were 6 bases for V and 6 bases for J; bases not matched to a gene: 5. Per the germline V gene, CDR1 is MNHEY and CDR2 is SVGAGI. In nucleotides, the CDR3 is TGTGCCAGCAGCACCCTAGCGGGGTCCGGGGAGCTGTTTTTT. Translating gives CASSTLAGSGELFF.

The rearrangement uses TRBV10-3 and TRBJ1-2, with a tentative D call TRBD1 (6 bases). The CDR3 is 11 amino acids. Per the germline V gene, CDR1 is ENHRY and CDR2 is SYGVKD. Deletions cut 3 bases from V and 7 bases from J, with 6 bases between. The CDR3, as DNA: TGTGCCATCAGTGACAGGGGTGGCTACACCTTC. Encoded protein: CAISDRGGYTF.

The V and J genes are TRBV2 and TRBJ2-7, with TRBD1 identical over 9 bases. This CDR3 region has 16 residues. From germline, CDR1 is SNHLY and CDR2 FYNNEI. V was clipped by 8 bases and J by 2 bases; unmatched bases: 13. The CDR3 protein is CASSRQDRGSTYEQYF. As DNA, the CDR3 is TGTGCCAGCTCGCGTCAGGACAGGGGATCTACCTACGAGCAGTACTTC.

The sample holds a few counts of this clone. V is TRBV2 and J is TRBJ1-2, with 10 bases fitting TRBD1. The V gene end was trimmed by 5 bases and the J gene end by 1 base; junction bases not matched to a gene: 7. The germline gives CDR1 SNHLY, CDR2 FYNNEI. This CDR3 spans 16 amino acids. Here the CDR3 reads CASSPSGTGVNYGYTF. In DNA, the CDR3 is TGTGCCAGCAGTCCATCCGGGACAGGGGTTAACTATGGCTACACCTTC.

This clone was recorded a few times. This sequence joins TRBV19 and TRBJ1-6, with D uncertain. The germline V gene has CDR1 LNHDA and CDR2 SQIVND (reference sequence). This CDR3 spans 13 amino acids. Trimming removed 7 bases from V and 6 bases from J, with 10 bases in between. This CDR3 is CASTREGNSPLHF. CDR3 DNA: TGTGCCAGTACCCGGGAGGGTAATTCACCCCTCCACTTT.

The CDR3 protein is CASSPSGGETQYF. The CDR3 DNA is TGTGCCAGCAGCCCGAGCGGGGGGGAGACCCAGTACTTC. The chain links TRBV7-9 to TRBJ2-5, with 9 nucleotides matching TRBD2. Germline CDR1 reads SEHNR; CDR2 reads FQNEAQ (reference sequence). V shed 5 bases and J 5 bases; nucleotides not matched to a gene: 3. The CDR3 runs 13 residues.

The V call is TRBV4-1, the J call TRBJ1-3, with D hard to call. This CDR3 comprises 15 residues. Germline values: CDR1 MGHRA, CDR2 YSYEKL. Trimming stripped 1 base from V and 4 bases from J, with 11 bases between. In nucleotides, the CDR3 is TGCGCCAGCAGCCAAGTTAAGTTCGGGGGAAACACCATATATTTT. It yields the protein CASSQVKFGGNTIYF.

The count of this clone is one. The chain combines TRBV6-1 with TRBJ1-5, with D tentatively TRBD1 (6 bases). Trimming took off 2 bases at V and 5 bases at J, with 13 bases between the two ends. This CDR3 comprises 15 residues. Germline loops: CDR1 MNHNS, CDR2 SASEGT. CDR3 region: CASSEIWSGDQPQHF. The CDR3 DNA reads TGTGCCAGCAGTGAAATTTGGTCAGGGGATCAGCCCCAGCATTTT.

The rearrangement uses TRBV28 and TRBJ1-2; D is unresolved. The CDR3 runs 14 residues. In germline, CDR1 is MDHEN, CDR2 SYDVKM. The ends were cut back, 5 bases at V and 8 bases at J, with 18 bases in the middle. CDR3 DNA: TGTGCCAGCAGTACCTTGTGGCAGGCCGGCGGCTACACCTTC. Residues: CASSTLWQAGGYTF.

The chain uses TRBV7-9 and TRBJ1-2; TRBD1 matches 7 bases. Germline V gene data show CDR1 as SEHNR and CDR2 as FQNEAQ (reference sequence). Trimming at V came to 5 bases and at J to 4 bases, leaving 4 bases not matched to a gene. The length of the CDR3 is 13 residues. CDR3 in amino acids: CASSLGTAYGYTF. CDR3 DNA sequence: TGTGCCAGCAGCCTCGGGACAGCCTATGGCTACACCTTC.

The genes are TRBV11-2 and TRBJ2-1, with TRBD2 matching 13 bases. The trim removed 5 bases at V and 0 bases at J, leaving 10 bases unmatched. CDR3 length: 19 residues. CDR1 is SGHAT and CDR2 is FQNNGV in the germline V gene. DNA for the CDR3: TGTGCCAGCAGCCAAGGACTAGCGGGGGAACTTAGCTCCTACAATGAGCAGTTCTTC. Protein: CASSQGLAGELSSYNEQFF.

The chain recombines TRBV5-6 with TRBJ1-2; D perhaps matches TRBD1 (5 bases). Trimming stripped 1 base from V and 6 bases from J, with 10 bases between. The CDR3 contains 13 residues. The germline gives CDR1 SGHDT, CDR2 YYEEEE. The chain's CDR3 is CASSLFRENGYTF. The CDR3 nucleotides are TGTGCCAGCAGCTTGTTCAGGGAAAATGGCTACACCTTC.

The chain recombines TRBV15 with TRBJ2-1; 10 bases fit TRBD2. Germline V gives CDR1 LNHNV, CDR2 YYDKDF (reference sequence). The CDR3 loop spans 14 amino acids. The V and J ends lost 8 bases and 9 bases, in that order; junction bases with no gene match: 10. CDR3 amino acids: CATGQRGGLGEQFF. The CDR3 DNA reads TGTGCCACCGGGCAGCGGGGGGGCCTAGGTGAGCAGTTCTTC.

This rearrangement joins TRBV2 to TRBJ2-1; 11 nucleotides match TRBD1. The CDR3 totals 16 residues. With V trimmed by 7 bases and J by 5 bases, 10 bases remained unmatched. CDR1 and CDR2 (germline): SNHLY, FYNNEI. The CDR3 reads CASMNLGTGGNNEQFF. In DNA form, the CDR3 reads TGTGCCAGCATGAATTTGGGGACAGGGGGGAACAATGAGCAGTTCTTC.